The rows below give T cell receptor beta chains drawn from one sample of a study of blood T cells in healthy people across ages. TCRdb re-analysed the 5' RACE reads in MiXCR, keeping a single row per CDR3 protein. This sample yields 720,000 or so distinct CDR3 sequences, of which roughly two fifths are seen a single time; around 30% belongs to the top ten. Sequencing was carried out using blood. Receptors were obtained from an elderly man in good health. CDR3s include the opening cysteine and the closing phenylalanine or tryptophan. A D gene is named only where the DNA matches it firmly. Expanded clones get a size class; other rows say once, few or many, or leave the size out.

-,-,TRBJ2-5,TRBV7-2,CASSLAGDIQETQYF,TGTGCCAGCAGCTTAGCAGGTGACATCCAAGAGACCCAGTACTTC
few,-,TRBJ2-3,TRBV7-9,CASSFGVDTQYF,TGTGCCAGCAGCTTTGGGGTAGATACGCAGTATTTT
-,TRBD1,TRBJ1-5,TRBV6-6,CASSRPQTGTGLPQHF,TGTGCCAGCAGCCGCCCTCAGACAGGGACTGGACTGCCCCAGCATTTT
-,-,TRBJ2-3,TRBV20-1,CSARRRTYTDTQYF,TGCAGTGCTAGACGACGGACATACACAGATACGCAGTATTTT
few,-,TRBJ1-1,TRBV5-5,CASSLVTANTEAFF,TGTGCCAGCAGCTTGGTTACAGCGAACACTGAAGCTTTCTTT
-,TRBD1,TRBJ2-4,TRBV28,CASSSSGGAKNIQYF,TGTGCCAGCAGTTCCTCAGGGGGAGCCAAAAACATTCAGTACTTC
few,-,TRBJ2-3,TRBV7-8,CASSSLRGPYDTQYF,TGTGCCAGCAGCTCACTAAGGGGCCCCTACGATACGCAGTATTTT
few,-,TRBJ2-1,TRBV9,CASSVATSNEQFF,TGTGCCAGCAGCGTGGCGACGTCCAATGAGCAGTTCTTC
-,-,TRBJ2-1,TRBV11-3,CASSLSGSITNNEQFF,TGTGCCAGCAGCTTAAGTGGCTCAATAACCAACAATGAGCAGTTCTTC
-,TRBD1,TRBJ2-5,TRBV7-2,CASSLYNRGRRETQYF,TGTGCCAGCAGCTTATATAACAGGGGGCGCAGGGAGACCCAGTACTTC
-,-,TRBJ2-1,TRBV6-2/TRBV6-3,CASSYSIGGTSSYNEQFF,TGTGCCAGCAGTTACTCGATAGGAGGGACGAGCTCCTACAATGAGCAGTTCTTC
-,TRBD2,TRBJ2-1,TRBV28,CASGLAGGSGQFF,TGTGCCAGCGGGCTAGCGGGGGGCAGCGGGCAGTTCTTC
-,TRBD1,TRBJ2-7,TRBV18,CASSPQGAAYEQYF,TGTGCCAGCTCACCACAGGGGGCGGCCTACGAGCAGTACTTC
many,-,TRBJ2-7,TRBV11-2,CASSLDRSYEQYF,TGTGCCAGCAGCTTAGACCGATCCTACGAGCAGTACTTC
-,-,TRBJ2-7,TRBV7-2,CASKTGLSAYEQYF,TGTGCCAGCAAAACAGGTCTAAGCGCCTACGAGCAGTACTTC
-,TRBD1,TRBJ1-2,TRBV24-1,CATSDPRQGGYGYTF,TGTGCCACCAGTGATCCACGACAGGGAGGCTATGGCTACACCTTC
-,TRBD2,TRBJ2-7,TRBV15,CATSRAPGTSGISYEQYF,TGTGCCACCAGCAGAGCCCCCGGGACTAGCGGAATTTCCTACGAGCAGTACTTC
-,-,TRBJ2-7,TRBV5-6,CASSPQLGTYYEQYF,TGTGCCAGCAGCCCCCAGTTGGGTACCTACTACGAGCAGTACTTC
-,-,TRBJ2-5,TRBV12-3/TRBV12-4,CASRSTLGVKGNEQYF,TGTGCCAGCAGATCGACCTTGGGGGTTAAAGGGAATGAGCAGTACTTC
-,TRBD1,TRBJ2-3,TRBV18,CASSSTDRGRTDTQYF,TGTGCCAGCTCATCAACGGACAGGGGCCGAACAGATACGCAGTATTTT
many,-,TRBJ2-3,TRBV6-1,CASSEVTATDTQYF,TGTGCCAGCAGTGAAGTGACGGCCACAGATACGCAGTATTTT
once,TRBD2,TRBJ2-2,TRBV7-2,CASRGGYTGELFF,TGTGCCAGCAGGGGAGGGTACACCGGGGAGCTGTTTTTT
-,TRBD2,TRBJ2-3,TRBV4-1,CASSQLLAGGLTDTQYF,TGCGCCAGCAGCCAACTTCTAGCGGGGGGCTTGACAGATACGCAGTATTTT
many,TRBD1,TRBJ1-2,TRBV6-5,CASSFSTGNYGYTF,TGTGCCAGCAGTTTTTCGACAGGGAACTATGGCTACACCTTC
-,-,TRBJ2-7,TRBV29-1,CSVEGAQYNEQYF,TGCAGCGTTGAAGGGGCCCAATACAATGAGCAGTACTTC
few,-,TRBJ2-7,TRBV28,CASSPWVDRSYEQYF,TGTGCCAGCAGTCCTTGGGTAGACAGGAGCTACGAGCAGTACTTC
many,-,TRBJ2-3,TRBV7-2,CASSLDPQIGTQYF,TGTGCCAGCAGCTTAGACCCCCAGATCGGAACGCAGTATTTT
-,TRBD1,TRBJ2-4,TRBV11-2,CASSLVAGTGVIQYF,TGTGCCAGCAGCTTAGTAGCCGGGACAGGGGTCATTCAGTACTTC
-,TRBD2,TRBJ2-7,TRBV7-2,CASSLAGGTSGGAAYEQYF,TGTGCCAGCAGCTTAGCGGGAGGGACTAGCGGGGGGGCCGCCTACGAGCAGTACTTC
-,-,TRBJ1-5,TRBV6-6,CASSDGQLNQPQHF,TGTGCCAGCAGTGATGGACAGCTTAATCAGCCCCAGCATTTT
few,-,TRBJ1-4,TRBV13,CASSLLGAATNEKLFF,TGTGCCAGCAGCTTACTCGGGGCAGCAACTAATGAAAAACTGTTTTTT
few,-,TRBJ1-6,TRBV3-1,CASRGTGGSPLHF,TGTGCCAGCAGAGGGACCGGGGGTTCACCCCTCCACTTT
-,TRBD1,TRBJ2-1,TRBV6-2/TRBV6-3,CASSYGQGAAGSEQFF,TGTGCCAGCAGTTACGGGCAGGGGGCAGCTGGTTCGGAGCAGTTCTTC
few,TRBD1,TRBJ2-3,TRBV24-1,CATSDPTGPITDTQYF,TGTGCCACCAGTGACCCGACAGGGCCAATAACAGATACGCAGTATTTT
-,-,TRBJ2-2,TRBV7-3,CASSLIAQANTGELFF,TGTGCCAGCAGCCTCATAGCGCAGGCTAACACCGGGGAGCTGTTTTTT
-,-,TRBJ1-2,TRBV4-1,CASSQDGFGEVGYTF,TGCGCCAGCAGCCAAGATGGCTTCGGGGAGGTTGGCTACACCTTC
-,TRBD1,TRBJ2-7,TRBV6-1,CASSAQGAGSYEQYF,TGTGCCAGCAGTGCTCAGGGGGCGGGCTCCTACGAGCAGTACTTC
-,-,TRBJ2-5,TRBV20-1,CSAPAVTGQETQYF,TGCAGTGCTCCTGCAGTGACAGGACAAGAGACCCAGTACTTC
-,-,TRBJ2-6,TRBV20-1,CSARGQTPLSGANVLTF,TGCAGTGCTAGAGGACAGACACCCCTCTCTGGGGCCAACGTCCTGACTTTC
few,TRBD2,TRBJ2-3,TRBV20-1,CSAPNTVAGDLDTQYF,TGCAGTGCTCCTAATACGGTAGCGGGAGATTTGGATACGCAGTATTTT
few,-,TRBJ2-7,TRBV24-1,CATSDFGAEQYF,TGTGCCACCAGTGATTTCGGGGCCGAGCAGTACTTC
-,TRBD1,TRBJ1-1,TRBV6-1,CASSEPDRAGAFF,TGTGCCAGCAGTGAACCGGACAGGGCTGGTGCTTTCTTT
-,-,TRBJ2-7,TRBV29-1,CSVDLGGLRERYF,TGCAGCGTTGATTTGGGGGGGCTCAGGGAGCGGTACTTC
-,-,TRBJ2-3,TRBV9,CASSPTGGQPTDTQYF,TGTGCCAGCAGCCCCACGGGTGGACAACCCACAGATACGCAGTATTTT
few,TRBD1,TRBJ1-2,TRBV12-3/TRBV12-4,CASSLSTGEGYTF,TGTGCCAGCAGTTTATCGACAGGGGAGGGCTACACCTTC
-,TRBD1,TRBJ2-5,TRBV7-2,CASSRQTGGAETQYF,TGTGCCAGCAGCCGACAGACAGGGGGCGCGGAGACCCAGTACTTC
-,-,TRBJ2-3,TRBV4-2,CASSQAGAPSTDTQYF,TGTGCCAGCAGCCAAGCGGGGGCTCCGAGCACAGATACGCAGTATTTT
many,TRBD1,TRBJ2-5,TRBV4-3,CASSRGWDRGSETQYF,TGCGCCAGCAGCCGAGGATGGGACAGGGGAAGCGAGACCCAGTACTTC
-,-,TRBJ1-5,TRBV20-1,CSAPTGTSGSQPQHF,TGCAGTGCTCCCACCGGGACATCGGGGAGTCAGCCCCAGCATTTT
-,TRBD2,TRBJ2-1,TRBV5-1,CASSFGTSGSTSYNEQFF,TGCGCCAGCAGCTTCGGGACTAGCGGTTCAACTTCCTACAATGAGCAGTTCTTC